Below are 24 T cell receptor beta chains sequenced from a single sample in a study of cytomegalovirus exposure and HLA in healthy donors. Measured with immunoSEQ multiplex PCR; TCRdb has only the in-frame clones, and not every one. The sample consists of 120,000 or so clones, roughly 90% of them appearing once. The sequenced material came from PBMCs. The origin of the receptors is a woman aged 18-30 years in good health and CMV-seronegative.

The chain is built from TRBV5-1 and TRBJ1-1; TRBD1 agrees at 7 bases. From germline, CDR1 is SGHRS and CDR2 YFSETQ. The V segment lost 5 bases and the J segment 1 base; nucleotides outside the gene matches: 8. CDR3 length: 15 amino acids. DNA of the CDR3: TGCGCCAGCAGACCAGAGCGACAGGGGAACACTGAAGCTTTCTTT. This translates into CASRPERQGNTEAFF.

V and J are TRBV19 and TRBJ1-2; D might be TRBD1 (6 bases). Germline V gene data show CDR1 as LNHDA and CDR2 as SQIVND (reference sequence). The CDR3 is made up of 12 amino acids. Trimming shortened V by 6 bases and J by 4 bases, and 9 bases separated the two germline ends. For the CDR3, the DNA is TGTGCCAGTAGAAGGGACATCTATGGCTACACCTTC. It yields the protein CASRRDIYGYTF.

This chain links TRBV10-2 with TRBJ2-7, with TRBD2 matching over 7 bases. The CDR3 contains 14 residues. The V gene end was trimmed by 8 bases and the J gene end by 1 base; junction bases not matched to a gene: 8. CDR1 and CDR2 from the germline V gene are WSHSY and SAAADI. This chain's CDR3 is CASGLAGGSYEQYF. The CDR3 region has the DNA TGCGCCAGCGGGTTAGCGGGCGGGTCCTACGAGCAGTACTTC.

The chain carries TRBV5-1 and TRBJ2-1; 16 bases match TRBD2. Germline V gives CDR1 SGHRS, CDR2 YFSETQ. CDR3 length: 17 residues. J lost 15 bases, V lost 2 bases, and 14 bases had no gene match. CDR3 sequence: CASSLSEPPGTSGGGFF. The DNA for the CDR3 is TGCGCCAGCAGCTTATCCGAACCCCCCGGGACTAGCGGGGGGGGGTTCTTC.

The chain recombines TRBV27 with TRBJ2-1; TRBD1 might be the D (6 bases). Germline-derived CDR1 and CDR2 are MNHEY and SMNVEV (reference sequence). The CDR3 is made up of 11 amino acids. Trimming cost V 6 bases and J 10 bases, with 10 bases left between them. This CDR3 reads CASSTGFEQFF. CDR3 DNA sequence: TGTGCCAGCAGCACAGGGTTCGAGCAGTTCTTC.

The chain combines TRBV29-1 with TRBJ2-1; 11 nucleotides align to TRBD2. CDR1 and CDR2 (germline): SQVTM, ANQGSEA. The trim removed 2 bases at V and 10 bases at J, leaving 4 bases unmatched. This CDR3 region has 13 residues. In nucleotides, the CDR3 is TGCAGCGTTGAAAGACTAGCGGGGAGCGAGCAGTTCTTC. It translates to CSVERLAGSEQFF.

The chain employs TRBV28 and TRBJ2-2; 7 bases are shared with TRBD2. The CDR3 totals 15 residues. V dropped 2 bases and J dropped 4; count of bases not matched to a gene: 4. CDR1 MDHEN and CDR2 SYDVKM come from the germline V gene. CDR3 amino acids: CASSLGGGSTGELFF. As DNA, the CDR3 is TGTGCCAGCAGTTTAGGCGGGGGTTCCACCGGGGAGCTGTTTTTT.

This clone was observed a handful of times. The rearrangement links TRBV4-1 to TRBJ1-5; D may be TRBD1 (5 bases). V dropped 3 bases and J dropped 4 bases, with 16 bases sitting between them. This CDR3 is 16 amino acids long. Germline loops: CDR1 MGHRA, CDR2 YSYEKL. CDR3 region: CASSHPAAGKNQPQHF. CDR3 sequence (DNA): TGCGCCAGCAGCCACCCGGCGGCAGGGAAGAATCAGCCCCAGCATTTT.

This clone appeared a single time. The V gene is TRBV2, the J gene TRBJ2-7; possibly TRBD1 for D (6 bases). V shed 4 bases and J shed 5 bases, with 18 bases lying between them. In germline, CDR1 is SNHLY, CDR2 FYNNEI. The CDR3 length is 15 residues. The CDR3 loop reads CASSADYTGSHEQYF. Written as DNA, the CDR3 is TGTGCCAGCAGTGCCGACTACACAGGGTCCCACGAGCAGTACTTC.

The V and J genes are TRBV9 and TRBJ2-3; D is ambiguous. CDR3 length equals 13 residues. CDR1 SGDLS and CDR2 YYNGEE come from the germline V gene. Trimming removed 0 bases from V and 7 bases from J, with 9 bases in between. CDR3 sequence (DNA): TGTGCCAGCAGCGTAGATCAGGCTAATACGCAGTATTTT. This encodes CASSVDQANTQYF.

The chain combines TRBV30 with TRBJ2-3; D remains unclear. CDR1 and CDR2 (germline): GTSNPN, SVGIG (reference sequence). The V end lost 0 bases, the J end lost 5 bases, and 6 bases lay between the germline ends. The CDR3 runs 12 residues. CDR3 DNA: TGTGCCTGGAGTGTACTAAGAGATACGCAGTATTTT. It is translated as CAWSVLRDTQYF.

This chain links TRBV27 with TRBJ2-7; weak D call: TRBD1 (6 bases). V shed 5 bases and J shed 4 bases, with 18 bases lying between them. Germline values: CDR1 MNHEY, CDR2 SMNVEV (reference sequence). This CDR3 region has 15 residues. CDR3 bases: TGTGCCAGCAGTCCAGACCTGAACAGGGCGTACGAGCAGTACTTC. Amino acids: CASSPDLNRAYEQYF.

The chain uses TRBV15 and TRBJ2-7, with 8 bases lining up with TRBD1. The CDR3 runs to 15 residues. After removal of 0 bases from V and 3 bases from J, the junction contained 4 bases not matched to a gene. Germline lookup yields CDR1 LNHNV and CDR2 YYDKDF (reference sequence). The CDR3 coding sequence is TGTGCCACCAGCAGAGATGGCACAGGGGGCTACGAGCAGTACTTC. Encoded protein: CATSRDGTGGYEQYF. Looking up the rest from reference TRBV15 and TRBJ2-7 gives the full variable domain: DAMVIQNPRYQVTQFGKPVTLSCSQTLNHNVMYWYQQKSSQAPKLLFHYYDKDFNNEADTPDNFQSRRPNTSFCFLDIRSPGLGDTAMYLCATSRDGTGGYEQYFGPGTRLTVT.

The chain employs TRBV5-1 and TRBJ2-2; 8 bases line up with TRBD2. CDR3 length: 13 residues. With 5 bases clipped from V and 5 bases from J, the junction kept 2 bases outside the gene matches. CDR1 and CDR2 from the germline V gene are SGHRS and YFSETQ. The CDR3 loop reads CASRAGGTGELFF. CDR3 sequence (DNA): TGCGCCAGCAGGGCGGGAGGTACCGGGGAGCTGTTTTTT. The full variable domain, its missing parts supplied by reference TRBV5-1 and TRBJ2-2, is KAGVTQTPRYLIKTRGQQVTLSCSPISGHRSVSWYQQTPGQGLQFLFEYFSETQRNKGNFPGRFSGRQFSNSRSEMNVSTLELGDSALYLCASRAGGTGELFFGEGSRLTVL.

The CDR3 sequence: CASSPMGQTDPNYGYTF. The CDR3 DNA reads as TGTGCCAGCAGTCCCATGGGACAGACCGATCCTAACTATGGCTACACCTTC. The rearrangement uses TRBV28 and TRBJ1-2; 7 bases align to TRBD1. There are 17 residues in the CDR3. The trim removed 5 bases at V and 0 bases at J, leaving 12 bases unmatched. Germline V lookup: CDR1 MDHEN, CDR2 SYDVKM.

In the case of this clone: The sample holds other DNA sequences that translate to the same CDR3. V and J are TRBV6-5 and TRBJ2-5; D is undetermined. CDR1 and CDR2 from the germline V gene are MNHEY and SVGAGI. The CDR3 has 11 residues. The V end was cut by 8 bases, the J end by 4 bases, with 8 bases between. The DNA for the CDR3 is TGTGCCAGCGGTGGGCTAGAGACCCAGTACTTC. Translated, it gives CASGGLETQYF.

This clone appeared once. The CDR3 region is CASSSHGQGRFF. Written as DNA, the CDR3 is TGTGCCAGCAGCTCCCACGGACAGGGCCGGTTCTTC. The chain is built from TRBV7-2 and TRBJ2-1, with 8 bases matching TRBD1. CDR3 length: 12 amino acids. V lost 4 bases and J lost 15; bases outside the gene matches: 8. In germline, CDR1 is SGHTA, CDR2 FQGNSA.

The chain recombines TRBV5-1 with TRBJ1-1; 12 nucleotides match TRBD1. CDR1 and CDR2 from the germline V gene are SGHRS and YFSETQ. V was pared by 4 bases and J by 4 bases, with 8 bases of the junction left unmatched. CDR3 length: 16 amino acids. The DNA for the CDR3 is TGCGCCAGCAGCAGGGACAGGGGGCGCGGGAGCACTGAAGCTTTCTTT. It encodes CASSRDRGRGSTEAFF.

CDR3 DNA sequence: TGCGCCAGCAGCCAACATATAGCGGGGGGCCAAGAGACCCAGTACTTC. It translates to CASSQHIAGGQETQYF. V and J are TRBV4-1 and TRBJ2-5; 10 bases fit TRBD2. The CDR3 has 16 amino acids. In germline, CDR1 is MGHRA, CDR2 YSYEKL. V was pared by 2 bases and J by 1 base, with 4 bases of the junction left unmatched.

This sequence joins TRBV11-3 and TRBJ2-7; D remains unclear. CDR1 and CDR2 (germline): SGHNT, YENEEA. The ends were cut back, 0 bases at V and 9 bases at J, with 12 bases in the middle. This CDR3 has 13 amino acids. CDR3 protein: CASSLDVVSGQYF. CDR3 sequence (DNA): TGTGCCAGCAGCTTAGACGTAGTTTCAGGGCAGTACTTC.

This clone was seen a single time. The V gene is TRBV6-1, the J gene TRBJ1-2, with 7 nucleotides matching TRBD1. This CDR3 has 13 residues. The ends lost 3 bases at V and 4 bases at J; junction bases unmatched: 2. CDR1 MNHNS and CDR2 SASEGT come from the germline V gene. The CDR3 spells CASSEGQIYGYTF. The CDR3 coding sequence is TGTGCCAGCAGTGAGGGACAGATCTATGGCTACACCTTC.

This clone has just a few counts. V usage is TRBV7-9 and J usage is TRBJ1-1; 10 bases fit TRBD1. CDR1 is SEHNR and CDR2 is FQNEAQ in the germline V gene (reference sequence). The ends lost 4 bases at V and 5 bases at J; junction bases unmatched: 7. The CDR3 extends over 15 amino acids. CDR3 sequence (DNA): TGTGCCAGCAGCTCAAAAGGGACAGGGGAAACTGAAGCTTTCTTT. Its protein is CASSSKGTGETEAFF.

A single count supports this clone. The V gene is TRBV5-4, the J gene TRBJ2-7, with D tentatively TRBD1 (6 bases). Trimming pared 4 bases from V and 0 bases from J, leaving 11 bases between. The germline CDR1 and CDR2 sequences are SGHNT and YYREEE (reference sequence). This CDR3 has 14 amino acids. CDR3 region: CASSLTGSSYEQYF. CDR3 nucleotides: TGTGCCAGCAGCCTCACAGGGAGCTCCTACGAGCAGTACTTC.

V gene TRBV5-1 combines with J gene TRBJ2-7; D uncertain. This CDR3 is 14 amino acids long. Deletions cut 0 bases from V and 4 bases from J, with 11 bases between. Germline lookup yields CDR1 SGHRS and CDR2 YFSETQ. This CDR3 reads CASSLVPQDYEQYF. CDR3 nucleotides: TGCGCCAGCAGCTTGGTCCCCCAGGATTACGAGCAGTACTTC.